These 16 T cell receptor beta chains were sequenced from one sample in a study of technical replicates of blood from four donors. The table came from immunoSEQ multiplex PCR; TCRdb's copy has only in-frame clones and leaves some out. The sample consists of 80,000 or so clones, about 95% of them appearing once. Sequencing used T cells isolated from PBMCs. The receptor source for this set is a human donor in good health.

This rearrangement joins TRBV6-5 to TRBJ2-5; D might be TRBD2 (5 bases). V gave up 0 bases and J gave up 1 base, with 9 bases separating them. CDR3 length: 15 amino acids. From germline, CDR1 is MNHEY and CDR2 SVGAGI. CDR3 in amino acids: CASSYSWRFQETQYF. CDR3 nucleotide sequence: TGTGCCAGCAGTTACTCGTGGAGGTTCCAAGAGACCCAGTACTTC.

This chain joins TRBV6-1 and TRBJ1-3, with 9 nucleotides matching TRBD1. The length of the CDR3 is 13 residues. V lost 6 bases, J lost 8 bases, and 5 bases stayed unmatched. Germline CDR1 is MNHNS and CDR2 is SASEGT. In DNA form, the CDR3 reads TGTGCCAGCAGCCTGGGACAGGGCGACACCATATATTTT. Translating it yields CASSLGQGDTIYF.

The chain employs TRBV10-3 and TRBJ2-5; possibly TRBD2 for D (5 bases). The CDR3 covers 14 residues. The germline gives CDR1 ENHRY, CDR2 SYGVKD. Trimming cost V 5 bases and J 3 bases, with 13 bases left between them. CDR3 amino acids: CAISIRESEETQYF. The CDR3 coding sequence is TGTGCCATCAGTATCCGGGAATCAGAAGAGACCCAGTACTTC.

This clone was seen a single time. This chain links TRBV7-3 with TRBJ2-1, with 7 bases that match TRBD2. V gave up 2 bases and J gave up 2 bases; unmatched junction bases: 0. Germline V gene sequence: CDR1 SGHTA, CDR2 FQGTGA. The CDR3 sequence is 14 residues long. The DNA of the CDR3 is TGTGCCAGCAGCTTAGCGGGGGCCTACAATGAGCAGTTCTTC. It translates to CASSLAGAYNEQFF.

CDR3: CASVYSGGNTEAFF. The CDR3 DNA reads TGTGCCAGCGTTTATTCGGGGGGGAACACTGAAGCTTTCTTT. The J gene is TRBJ1-1, the V gene TRBV28; possibly TRBD1 for D (5 bases). This CDR3 comprises 14 residues. Germline CDR1 and CDR2: MDHEN and SYDVKM. The V gene lost 8 bases and the J gene lost 1 base, with 14 bases spanning the gap.

This sequence joins TRBV27 and TRBJ1-1; maybe TRBD1 (5 bases). V was shortened by 5 bases and J by 2 bases, with 12 bases between the two germline ends. The CDR3 has 14 amino acids. Germline V CDR1 and CDR2: MNHEY, SMNVEV (reference sequence). The CDR3 protein is CASSPRQTNTEAFF. For the CDR3, the DNA is TGTGCCAGCAGTCCGAGACAGACAAACACTGAAGCTTTCTTT.

The V gene is TRBV28, the J gene TRBJ1-3; TRBD1 might be the D (5 bases). The CDR3 is 15 residues long. V was trimmed by 3 bases and J by 0 bases, leaving 9 bases between them. Germline V gene sequence: CDR1 MDHEN, CDR2 SYDVKM. As DNA, the CDR3 is TGTGCCAGCAGTTTGGACACACTCTCTGGAAACACCATATATTTT. Protein sequence: CASSLDTLSGNTIYF.

J is TRBJ2-1 and V is TRBV6-1; 8 nucleotides align to TRBD2. Unmatched junction bases numbered 5, after V lost 1 base and J lost 3 bases. The CDR3 has 16 amino acids. The germline CDR1 and CDR2 sequences are MNHNS and SASEGT. The CDR3 is CASSEDPLAGYNEQFF. The CDR3 nucleotides read TGTGCCAGCAGTGAAGATCCCCTAGCGGGCTACAATGAGCAGTTCTTC.

V gene TRBV2 combines with J gene TRBJ1-1; TRBD1 matches 8 bases. The CDR3 is 15 residues long. V was clipped by 6 bases and J by 2 bases; unmatched bases: 8. CDR1 is SNHLY and CDR2 is FYNNEI in the germline V gene. In DNA, the CDR3 is TGTGCCAGCAGACGAGGACAGGGCTTAAACACTGAAGCTTTCTTT. It encodes CASRRGQGLNTEAFF.

The V call is TRBV27, the J call TRBJ2-7, with 8 nucleotides matching TRBD2. Germline-derived CDR1 and CDR2 are MNHEY and SMNVEV (reference sequence). This CDR3 is built from 15 residues. V shed 4 bases, J shed 0 bases, and the junction held 5 bases outside the gene matches. The DNA for the CDR3 is TGTGCCAGCAGTTCCACGGGGGGGGCCTCCTACGAGCAGTACTTC. It yields the protein CASSSTGGASYEQYF.

The V gene is TRBV5-1, the J gene TRBJ2-3; D call uncertain. Trimming took 2 bases from V and 4 from J, leaving 8 bases between them. CDR1 is SGHRS and CDR2 is YFSETQ in the germline V gene. CDR3 length: 13 residues. In DNA form, the CDR3 reads TGCGCCAGCAGCTTTGAATCGGCAGATACGCAGTATTTT. Its translation: CASSFESADTQYF.

The chain couples TRBV28 to TRBJ2-2; no clear D. Germline V gene lookup returns CDR1 MDHEN and CDR2 SYDVKM. This CDR3 has 14 residues. Trimming took 4 bases from V and 1 from J, leaving 7 bases between them. CDR3 coding DNA: TGTGCCAGCAGTTGGGCCCAGAACACCGGGGAGCTGTTTTTT. Translation: CASSWAQNTGELFF.

The chain is built from TRBV19 and TRBJ1-3; D unresolved. Per the germline V gene, CDR1 is LNHDA and CDR2 is SQIVND (reference sequence). Between the trimmed V and J ends, which lost 7 bases and 0 bases, there was a span of 13 bases. The CDR3 covers 15 residues. CDR3 coding DNA: TGTGCCAGTAACCAACACGCCGACTCTGGAAACACCATATATTTT. Translated: CASNQHADSGNTIYF. The full variable domain, its missing parts supplied by reference TRBV19 and TRBJ1-3, is DGGITQSPKYLFRKEGQNVTLSCEQNLNHDAMYWYRQDPGQGLRLIYYSQIVNDFQKGDIAEGYSVSREKKESFPLTVTSAQKNPTAFYLCASNQHADSGNTIYFGEGSWLTVV.

The chain links TRBV19 to TRBJ2-2; D possibly corresponds to TRBD2 (5 bases). The germline V gene encodes CDR1 LNHDA and CDR2 SQIVND (reference sequence). Deletions cut 4 bases from V and 0 bases from J, with 9 bases between. The CDR3 runs to 15 residues. The CDR3 loop reads CASSKSGANTGELFF. CDR3 DNA: TGTGCCAGTAGTAAATCCGGGGCGAACACCGGGGAGCTGTTTTTT.

V gene TRBV27 combines with J gene TRBJ2-7; D is undetermined. The CDR3 extends over 14 amino acids. Germline loops: CDR1 MNHEY, CDR2 SMNVEV (reference sequence). V shed 3 bases and J shed 3 bases, with 12 bases lying between them. CDR3 residues: CASSFVAASYEQYF. The CDR3, as DNA: TGTGCCAGCAGTTTTGTAGCAGCTAGCTACGAGCAGTACTTC.

The J gene is TRBJ2-1, the V gene TRBV29-1; TRBD2 agrees at 12 bases. Germline lookup yields CDR1 SQVTM and CDR2 ANQGSEA. J was trimmed by 8 bases and V by 7 bases; bases with no gene match: 9. CDR3 length equals 14 residues. The CDR3 loop is CSAVTSGSSDEQFF. CDR3 sequence (DNA): TGCAGCGCCGTGACTAGCGGGAGTTCGGATGAGCAGTTCTTC.